What follows is one T cell receptor beta chain and its context. V was trimmed by 1 base and J by 6 bases, leaving 9 bases between them. CDR3 size: 13 residues. Germline CDR1 reads MGHRA; CDR2 reads YSYEKL. The data belong to a study of blood T cell repertoires in COVID-19. Overall study context: Samples representing acute and convalescent COVID-19 were sourced from the United States, Italy and Spain.

Assignment of participants to cohorts was predicated upon participant-reported clinical history. The repertoire was sequenced with immunoSEQ multiplex PCR; TCRdb's copy has only in-frame clones and lacks some. The sample comprises about 270,000 clones, approximately 92% of which are singletons, and around 2% rests with the top ten. Material: PBMCs or T cells enriched from blood (not recorded which). The TCR comes from a woman aged 18-30 years who had recovered from COVID-19. This chain connects TRBV4-1 to TRBJ1-2; a possible D gene is TRBD1 (5 bases). Written as DNA, the CDR3 is TGCGCCAGCAGCCAAGGACAGTTAGATGGCTACACCTTC. Protein sequence: CASSQGQLDGYTF.